The 25 T cell receptor beta chains in this list originate from one sample, sequenced in a study of cytomegalovirus exposure and HLA in healthy donors. The PCR had 60 Vbeta and 13 Jbeta primers. Sequencing was performed with immunoSEQ multiplex PCR; in TCRdb, only in-frame clones are kept and a portion is missing. The sample contains over 140,000 clones, 65% to 85% of which appear only once. The source material was PBMCs. The source is a man aged 45 to 65 in good health and CMV-seronegative.

The rearrangement links TRBV30 to TRBJ1-2, with D maybe TRBD1 (6 bases). This CDR3 region has 15 residues. Germline V gene lookup returns CDR1 GTSNPN and CDR2 SVGIG (reference sequence). Trimming removed 7 bases at V and 0 bases at J, with 18 bases between. CDR3 sequence: CAYNRAGVTNYGYTF. In nucleotides, the CDR3 is TGTGCCTATAACCGGGCAGGGGTTACTAACTATGGCTACACCTTC.

The chain joins TRBV5-1 to TRBJ1-1; D is perhaps TRBD1 (6 bases). The CDR3 is 14 residues long. The V gene's germline CDR1 is SGHRS and CDR2 YFSETQ. Trimming pared 8 bases from V and 0 bases from J, leaving 14 bases between. This CDR3 reads CASRTVGLNTEAFF. The CDR3 nucleotides read TGCGCCAGTAGGACAGTTGGGCTGAACACTGAAGCTTTCTTT.

V is TRBV5-1 and J is TRBJ2-5; tentatively, D is TRBD1 (6 bases). The CDR3 is 14 amino acids. The germline V gene encodes CDR1 SGHRS and CDR2 YFSETQ. With 0 bases removed from V and 6 bases from J, the gap between germline ends came to 12 bases. The CDR3 spells CASSLGSGEQTQYF. The CDR3 region has the DNA TGCGCCAGCAGCTTGGGGTCAGGGGAACAGACCCAGTACTTC.

V usage is TRBV5-1 and J usage is TRBJ1-4; 8 bases match TRBD1. The germline V gene encodes CDR1 SGHRS and CDR2 YFSETQ. The length of the CDR3 is 18 residues. Losses at the gene ends were 3 bases for V and 6 bases for J; bases not matched to a gene: 16. CDR3 nucleotides: TGCGCCAGCAGCTCACTGACAGGGGCCTCCGGTTTACATGAAAAACTGTTTTTT. Translation gives CASSSLTGASGLHEKLFF.

The rearrangement uses TRBV28 and TRBJ2-7, with 7 bases lining up with TRBD1. With V trimmed by 6 bases and J by 2 bases, 7 bases remained unmatched. This CDR3 spans 14 amino acids. The germline gives CDR1 MDHEN, CDR2 SYDVKM. CDR3 protein: CASRQSGTAYEQYF. The CDR3 region has the DNA TGTGCCAGCAGACAGTCCGGGACAGCCTACGAGCAGTACTTC.

V usage is TRBV11-2 and J usage is TRBJ1-1; D is perhaps TRBD1 (6 bases). The CDR3 extends over 10 amino acids. CDR1 and CDR2 (germline): SGHAT, FQNNGV. The V end lost 10 bases, the J end lost 5 bases, and 8 bases lay between the germline ends. This CDR3 is CAIGGTEAFF. The CDR3, as DNA: TGTGCCATAGGGGGTACTGAAGCTTTCTTT. The complete variable domain, with remaining parts taken from reference TRBV11-2 and TRBJ1-1, reads EAGVAQSPRYKIIEKRQSVAFWCNPISGHATLYWYQQILGQGPKLLIQFQNNGVVDDSQLPKDRFSAERLKGVDSTLKIQPAKLEDSAVYLCAIGGTEAFFGQGTRLTVV.

V and J are TRBV7-8 and TRBJ1-5; D is uncertain. Trimming removed 1 base from V and 5 bases from J, with 6 bases in between. CDR1 is SGHVS, CDR2 FQNEAQ, per germline. The CDR3 consists of 13 residues. This CDR3 reads CASSLGGDQPQHF. The CDR3 bases are TGTGCCAGCAGCTTAGGCGGTGATCAGCCCCAGCATTTT.

CDR3 nucleotide sequence: TGTGCCAGCAGCTTAGCGACCGGCCGGAGAGAAGATGAGCAGTTCTTC. Protein sequence: CASSLATGRREDEQFF. The chain is built from TRBV7-9 and TRBJ2-1; D uncertain. This CDR3 contains 16 residues. Germline CDR1 reads SEHNR; CDR2 reads FQNEAQ (reference sequence). Trimming cost V 0 bases and J 8 bases, with 17 bases left between them.

V usage is TRBV13 and J usage is TRBJ2-5, with D perhaps TRBD1 (5 bases). Germline CDR1 and CDR2: PRHDT and FYEKMQ (reference sequence). V lost 4 bases, J lost 5 bases, and 14 bases lay in between. The CDR3 covers 14 residues. The DNA for the CDR3 is TGTGCCAGCAGCTCGCAGGGCGGCTCCGAGACCCAGTACTTC. It is translated as CASSSQGGSETQYF.

The V and J genes are TRBV20-1 and TRBJ1-4; D may be TRBD1 (6 bases). This CDR3 spans 11 amino acids. V shed 6 bases and J shed 6 bases, with 8 bases lying between them. Looked up from germline, CDR1 is DFQATT and CDR2 is SNEGSKA (reference sequence). The CDR3 is CSAYRDEKLFF. The CDR3 DNA follows: TGCAGTGCGTACAGGGATGAAAAACTGTTTTTT.

This clone was observed once. This chain joins TRBV28 and TRBJ1-2, with D possibly being TRBD1 (6 bases). In germline, CDR1 is MDHEN, CDR2 SYDVKM. Trimming took off 9 bases at V and 4 bases at J, with 18 bases between the two ends. CDR3 length: 14 residues. Here the CDR3 reads CASIRGGEGYGYTF. The CDR3, as DNA: TGTGCCAGTATAAGAGGGGGAGAGGGCTATGGCTACACCTTC.

V usage is TRBV9 and J usage is TRBJ2-5; D may be TRBD1 (7 bases). V gave up 3 bases and J gave up 1 base, with 13 bases separating them. Germline CDR1 reads SGDLS; CDR2 reads YYNGEE. CDR3 length: 15 amino acids. CDR3 in amino acids: CASSAAQGGQETQYF. The CDR3 region has the DNA TGTGCCAGCAGCGCGGCTCAGGGGGGCCAAGAGACCCAGTACTTC.

The chain combines TRBV4-1 with TRBJ2-7; perhaps TRBD2 as D (6 bases). CDR3 length equals 16 residues. Between the trimmed V and J ends, which lost 0 bases and 0 bases, there was a span of 12 bases. Looked up from germline, CDR1 is MGHRA and CDR2 is YSYEKL. The CDR3 sequence: CASSQDDAGSSYEQYF. DNA for the CDR3: TGCGCCAGCAGCCAAGATGATGCCGGGAGCTCCTACGAGCAGTACTTC.

This chain joins TRBV6-6 and TRBJ2-5, with 13 positions matching TRBD2. This CDR3 contains 15 residues. Per germline, CDR1 MNHNY and CDR2 SVGAGI (reference sequence). V lost 5 bases to trimming and J lost 6 bases; unmatched junction nucleotides: 6. Written as DNA, the CDR3 is TGTGCCAGCAGTCAACTAGCGGGGGGGCCGAAGACCCAGTACTTC. The encoded protein is CASSQLAGGPKTQYF.

The CDR3 region is CASTPGGLYNEQFF. Here the CDR3 DNA reads TGTGCCAGTACCCCGGGGGGACTTTACAATGAGCAGTTCTTC. This chain joins TRBV19 and TRBJ2-1; TRBD2 aligns across 7 bases. Looked up from germline, CDR1 is LNHDA and CDR2 is SQIVND (reference sequence). V shed 7 bases and J 4 bases; nucleotides not matched to a gene: 7. This CDR3 region has 14 residues.

The chain is built from TRBV15 and TRBJ2-1; D not certain. This CDR3 comprises 13 residues. Germline loops: CDR1 LNHNV, CDR2 YYDKDF (reference sequence). Trimming stripped 0 bases from V and 9 bases from J, with 9 bases between. The CDR3 bases are TGTGCCACCAGCAGAGATGTTGGTAGTGAGCAGTTCTTC. Its protein is CATSRDVGSEQFF.

This clone was observed once. CDR3 sequence: CASSLYGANVLTF. Written as DNA, the CDR3 is TGTGCCAGCAGCCTCTATGGGGCCAACGTCCTGACTTTC. V and J are TRBV11-3 and TRBJ2-6, with D hard to call. CDR3 size: 13 residues. The V end lost 5 bases, the J end lost 3 bases, and 5 bases lay between the germline ends. The germline V gene has CDR1 SGHNT and CDR2 YENEEA. The whole variable domain, filled in from reference TRBV11-3 and TRBJ2-6, reads EAGVVQSPRYKIIEKKQPVAFWCNPISGHNTLYWYLQNLGQGPELLIRYENEEAVDDSQLPKDRFSAERLKGVDSTLKIQPAELGDSAVYLCASSLYGANVLTFGAGSRLTVL.

Here the CDR3 DNA reads TGTGCCAGCTCACCGGGACAGCCAGTTACCTACGAGCAGTACTTC. Its protein is CASSPGQPVTYEQYF. This chain joins TRBV18 and TRBJ2-7; 7 nucleotides line up with TRBD1. From germline, CDR1 is KGHSH and CDR2 LQKENI. The V gene end was trimmed by 3 bases and the J gene end by 2 bases; junction bases not matched to a gene: 7. The CDR3 spans 15 residues.

The chain couples TRBV9 to TRBJ2-3, with 7 bases that match TRBD2. The CDR3 loop spans 15 amino acids. J gave up 2 bases and V 3 bases, and 6 bases lay outside the gene matches. Per germline, CDR1 SGDLS and CDR2 YYNGEE. CDR3 sequence reads: CASSGTGTTTDTQYF. DNA for the CDR3: TGTGCCAGCAGCGGCACCGGGACTACCACAGATACGCAGTATTTT.

The gene calls are TRBV19 and TRBJ2-3, with 7 bases fitting TRBD2. The J segment lost 4 bases and the V segment lost 4 bases, leaving 14 bases of the junction unmatched. The CDR3 has 17 amino acids. Germline assignment: CDR1 LNHDA and CDR2 SQIVND (reference sequence). The CDR3 DNA reads TGTGCCAGTAGTACGAGAAGCGGGGAACTATCACCAGATACGCAGTATTTT. Its protein product is CASSTRSGELSPDTQYF.

The table lists this clone with many counts. This CDR3 reads CASSQDYRQGNTEAFF. As DNA, the CDR3 is TGTGCCAGCAGCCAAGATTACCGCCAGGGGAACACTGAAGCTTTCTTT. The chain combines TRBV4-2 with TRBJ1-1; maybe TRBD1 (5 bases). V shed 0 bases and J shed 1 base, with 12 bases lying between them. CDR1 and CDR2 (germline): LGHNA, YNFKEQ. The CDR3 is 16 amino acids.

The chain has TRBV7-9 and TRBJ2-2, with 7 positions matching TRBD1. V was clipped by 9 bases and J by 5 bases; unmatched bases: 12. This CDR3 comprises 15 residues. The V gene's germline CDR1 is SEHNR and CDR2 FQNEAQ (reference sequence). The CDR3 DNA is TGTGCCAGTTCAGCGACAGGGCCTTCTACCGGGGAGCTGTTTTTT. Amino acids: CASSATGPSTGELFF.

This clone was seen only a few times. The chain joins TRBV10-3 to TRBJ1-4; D is uncertain. Germline-derived CDR1 and CDR2 are ENHRY and SYGVKD. The CDR3 covers 18 residues. The V gene lost 0 bases and the J gene lost 4 bases, with 18 bases spanning the gap. Here the CDR3 reads CAISESFLTRRGNEKLFF. CDR3 coding DNA: TGTGCCATCAGTGAGTCGTTCCTGACTCGGCGCGGTAATGAAAAACTGTTTTTT.

The J gene is TRBJ2-7, the V gene TRBV11-1; 9 nucleotides line up with TRBD2. The CDR3 length is 15 residues. The germline V gene encodes CDR1 SGHAT and CDR2 FQDESV (reference sequence). V lost 5 bases and J lost 4; bases outside the gene matches: 9. CDR3 residues: CASSQSAGGPYEQYF. CDR3 coding DNA: TGTGCCAGCAGCCAAAGCGCGGGAGGGCCATACGAGCAGTACTTC.

The chain carries TRBV19 and TRBJ2-2; perhaps TRBD2 as D (7 bases). V was trimmed by 7 bases and J by 1 base, leaving 16 bases between them. CDR1 and CDR2 (germline): LNHDA, SQIVND (reference sequence). The CDR3 length is 16 residues. The CDR3 DNA is TGTGCCAGTACCTCGGGGGGCGGGGGGAACACCGGGGAGCTGTTTTTT. Translating gives CASTSGGGGNTGELFF.